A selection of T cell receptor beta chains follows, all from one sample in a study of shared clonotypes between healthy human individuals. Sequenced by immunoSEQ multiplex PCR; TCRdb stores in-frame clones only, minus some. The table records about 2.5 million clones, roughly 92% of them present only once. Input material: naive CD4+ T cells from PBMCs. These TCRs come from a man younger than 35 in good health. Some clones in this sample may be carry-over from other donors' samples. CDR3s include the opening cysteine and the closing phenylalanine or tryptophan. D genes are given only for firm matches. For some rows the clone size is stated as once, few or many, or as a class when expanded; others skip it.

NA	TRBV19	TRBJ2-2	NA	CASSMTGRPTGELFF	TGTGCCAGTAGTATGACAGGCAGGCCTACCGGGGAGCTGTTTTTT
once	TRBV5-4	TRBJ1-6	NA	CASNSYNSPLHF	TGTGCCAGCAACAGCTATAATTCACCCCTCCACTTT
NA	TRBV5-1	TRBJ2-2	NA	CASSLVAGSTGELFF	TGCGCCAGCAGCTTGGTCGCGGGAAGCACCGGGGAGCTGTTTTTT
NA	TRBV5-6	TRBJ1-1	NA	CASSLEGTKAFF	TGTGCCAGCAGCTTGGAGGGGACAAAAGCTTTCTTT
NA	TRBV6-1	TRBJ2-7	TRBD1	CASSRPGQGAGEQYF	TGTGCCAGCAGTAGACCGGGACAGGGGGCCGGTGAGCAGTACTTC
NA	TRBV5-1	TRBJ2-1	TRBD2	CASSWGLAGGGEQFF	TGCGCCAGCAGCTGGGGCCTAGCGGGAGGGGGTGAGCAGTTCTTC
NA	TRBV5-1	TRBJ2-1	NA	CASSLWAGSSYNEQFF	TGCGCCAGCAGCTTATGGGCCGGGAGCTCCTACAATGAGCAGTTCTTC
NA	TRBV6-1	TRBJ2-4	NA	CASSTNSGQNIQYF	TGTGCCAGCAGTACCAATAGCGGCCAAAACATTCAGTACTTC
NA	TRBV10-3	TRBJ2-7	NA	CAISESPTPSYEQYF	TGTGCCATCAGTGAGTCCCCTACACCTTCCTACGAGCAGTACTTC
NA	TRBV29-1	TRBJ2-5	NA	CSVEAGAETQYF	TGCAGCGTTGAAGCGGGAGCTGAGACCCAGTACTTC
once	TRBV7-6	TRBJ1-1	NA	CASTRQGQLNTEAFF	TGTGCCAGCACCCGGCAGGGACAATTGAACACTGAAGCTTTCTTT
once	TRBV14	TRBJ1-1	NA	CASRAENTEAFF	TGTGCCAGTCGGGCGGAGAACACTGAAGCTTTCTTT
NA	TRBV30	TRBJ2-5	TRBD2	CAWSVQAGAGTQYF	TGTGCCTGGAGTGTACAAGCGGGGGCCGGGACCCAGTACTTC
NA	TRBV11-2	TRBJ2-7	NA	CASSHLGEQYF	TGTGCCAGCAGCCATCTGGGCGAGCAGTACTTC
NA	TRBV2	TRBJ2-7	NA	CASRDPLGSGSSYEQYF	TGTGCCAGCAGAGACCCTCTTGGGTCCGGGAGCTCCTACGAGCAGTACTTC
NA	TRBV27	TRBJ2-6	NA	CASSLSGGGANVLTF	TGTGCCAGCAGTTTATCTGGAGGGGGGGCCAACGTCCTGACTTTC
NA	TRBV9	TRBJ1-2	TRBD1	CASSPSPTGRNGYTF	TGTGCCAGCAGCCCCTCCCCGACAGGGAGAAATGGCTACACCTTC
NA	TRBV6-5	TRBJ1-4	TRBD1	CASSYGTGGEKLFF	TGTGCCAGCAGTTACGGGACAGGGGGGGAAAAACTGTTTTTT
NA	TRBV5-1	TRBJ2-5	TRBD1	CASGEGQGKETQYF	TGCGCCAGCGGAGAGGGACAGGGAAAAGAGACCCAGTACTTC
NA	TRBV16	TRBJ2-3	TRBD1	CASSLTRQGDQYF	TGTGCCAGCAGCCTCACACGACAGGGAGATCAGTATTTT
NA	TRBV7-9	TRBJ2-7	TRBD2	CASSVTSPTYEQYF	TGTGCCAGCAGCGTGACTAGCCCTACCTACGAGCAGTACTTC
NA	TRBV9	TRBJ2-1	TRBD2	CASSVVSGGIEFF	TGTGCCAGCAGCGTAGTCTCGGGGGGGATTGAGTTCTTC
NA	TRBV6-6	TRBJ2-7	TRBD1	CASSRTGSYEQYF	TGTGCCAGCAGCAGGACAGGTTCCTACGAGCAGTACTTC
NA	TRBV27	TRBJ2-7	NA	CASSPLAASVQYF	TGTGCCAGCAGTCCCCTGGCGGCCTCAGTGCAGTACTTC
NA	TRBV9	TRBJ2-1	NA	CASSVDRPPYNEQFF	TGTGCCAGCAGCGTAGATCGCCCACCCTACAATGAGCAGTTCTTC
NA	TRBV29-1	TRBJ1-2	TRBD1	CSVGDRGVGYTF	TGCAGCGTTGGGGACAGGGGTGTAGGCTACACCTTC
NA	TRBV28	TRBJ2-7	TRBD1	CATGTGARGVAAEQYF	TGTGCCACAGGGACAGGGGCCCGGGGGGTTGCAGCCGAGCAGTACTTC
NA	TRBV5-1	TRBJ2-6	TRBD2	CASSLYGRGSGANVLTF	TGCGCCAGCAGCTTGTACGGGAGGGGGTCTGGGGCCAACGTCCTGACTTTC
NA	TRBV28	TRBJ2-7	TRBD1	CASIQDRGSYEQYF	TGTGCCAGCATCCAAGACAGGGGGTCCTACGAGCAGTACTTC
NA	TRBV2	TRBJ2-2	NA	CASTGGLRTGELFF	TGTGCCAGCACTGGGGGACTCCGAACCGGGGAGCTGTTTTTT
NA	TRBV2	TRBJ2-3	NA	CASSSVRGTDTQYF	TGTGCCAGCAGTTCGGTCCGGGGTACAGATACGCAGTATTTT
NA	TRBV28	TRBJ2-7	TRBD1	CASSLAGQGANEQYF	TGTGCCAGCAGTTTGGCCGGACAGGGGGCGAATGAGCAGTACTTC
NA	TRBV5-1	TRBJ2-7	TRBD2	CASSDSSGSYEQYF	TGCGCCAGCAGCGACTCTAGCGGGAGCTACGAGCAGTACTTC
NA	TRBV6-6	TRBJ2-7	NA	CASSYSGSEQYF	TGTGCCAGCAGTTACTCGGGGTCCGAGCAGTACTTC
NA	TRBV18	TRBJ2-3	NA	CASSPLALATSNTQYF	TGTGCCAGCTCACCGCTCGCTCTGGCCACCTCCAATACGCAGTATTTT
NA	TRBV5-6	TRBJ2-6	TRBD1	CASSWGQGWSGANVLTF	TGTGCCAGCAGCTGGGGACAGGGCTGGTCTGGGGCCAACGTCCTGACTTTC
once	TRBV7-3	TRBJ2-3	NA	CASSLGASTSTDTQYF	TGTGCCAGCAGCTTAGGGGCCAGCACTAGCACAGATACGCAGTATTTT
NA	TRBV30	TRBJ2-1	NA	CAWSVGPGGQYNEQFF	TGTGCCTGGAGTGTTGGGCCCGGAGGGCAATACAATGAGCAGTTCTTC
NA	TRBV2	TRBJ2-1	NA	CASGVQSSYNEQFF	TGTGCCAGCGGAGTGCAGAGCTCCTACAATGAGCAGTTCTTC
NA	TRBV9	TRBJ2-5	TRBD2	CASSVSGIGETQYF	TGTGCCAGCAGCGTTAGCGGGATTGGAGAGACCCAGTACTTC
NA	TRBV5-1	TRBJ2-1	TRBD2	CASSLVLAGYNEQFF	TGCGCCAGCAGCTTGGTGCTAGCGGGGTACAATGAGCAGTTCTTC
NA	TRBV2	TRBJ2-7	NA	CASLGRGAGLSYEQYF	TGTGCCAGCCTGGGTAGGGGAGCGGGTCTCTCCTACGAGCAGTACTTC
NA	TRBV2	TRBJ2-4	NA	CASGQDGENIQYF	TGTGCCAGCGGCCAGGACGGAGAAAACATTCAGTACTTC
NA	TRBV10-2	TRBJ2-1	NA	CASSDVRVGQFF	TGCGCCAGCAGTGATGTCAGGGTGGGGCAGTTCTTC
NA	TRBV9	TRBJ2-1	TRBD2	CASSLGTSAYNEQFF	TGTGCCAGCAGCCTCGGGACTAGCGCCTACAATGAGCAGTTCTTC
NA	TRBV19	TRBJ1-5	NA	CATEGRGQPQHF	TGTGCCACCGAGGGACGGGGTCAGCCCCAGCATTTT